A single sample is the source of the 32 T cell receptor beta chains below, sequenced in a study of blood T cell repertoires in COVID-19. The assay was immunoSEQ multiplex PCR, and TCRdb's table has in-frame clones only and misses some. The sample has 100,000 to 150,000 clones, 70% to 90% seen once. What was sequenced was peripheral blood. These receptors were collected from a woman aged 60-70 years with acute or convalescent COVID-19.

This CDR3 is CASSLVGVNSPLHF. DNA of the CDR3: TGTGCCAGCAGCTTAGTGGGAGTTAATTCACCCCTCCACTTT. This chain links TRBV7-3 with TRBJ1-6, with no clear D. From germline, CDR1 is SGHTA and CDR2 FQGTGA. Trimming took off 2 bases at V and 6 bases at J, with 8 bases between the two ends. The CDR3 runs 14 residues.

A remark on this clone: Other DNA sequences in the same sample also yield this CDR3. This chain uses TRBV19 with TRBJ1-5; TRBD1 is a possible D gene (6 bases). Between the trimmed V and J ends, which lost 6 bases and 2 bases, there was a span of 8 bases. The germline gives CDR1 LNHDA, CDR2 SQIVND (reference sequence). CDR3 length equals 13 residues. The CDR3 sequence is CASRGQGNQPQHF. The CDR3 DNA follows: TGTGCCAGTAGGGGACAAGGCAATCAGCCCCAGCATTTT.

J is TRBJ2-1 and V is TRBV9; tentative D call: TRBD1 (6 bases). Trimming shortened V by 4 bases and J by 12 bases, and 20 bases separated the two germline ends. CDR1 is SGDLS and CDR2 is YYNGEE in the germline V gene. This CDR3 comprises 14 residues. In DNA, the CDR3 is TGTGCCAGCAGCCACCCCCTTCAAGGGGGATCGCAGTTCTTC. Its protein is CASSHPLQGGSQFF.

V gene TRBV14 combines with J gene TRBJ2-1; a possible D gene is TRBD1 (6 bases). Germline CDR1 and CDR2: SGHDN and FVKESK. V was pared by 0 bases and J by 9 bases, with 6 bases between. This CDR3 contains 12 residues. CDR3 residues: CASSQDRGEQFF. The CDR3 DNA follows: TGTGCCAGCAGCCAAGACAGGGGTGAGCAGTTCTTC.

This chain connects TRBV29-1 to TRBJ1-2; D is unresolved. Germline-derived CDR1 and CDR2 are SQVTM and ANQGSEA. The CDR3 runs 12 residues. The V and J ends lost 6 bases and 4 bases respectively, with 12 bases between them. The CDR3 DNA follows: TGCAGCGTCCTAGATGCCCTCTATGGCTACACCTTC. Protein: CSVLDALYGYTF.

V is TRBV3-1 (or the pseudogene TRBV3-2) and J is TRBJ1-5; 7 nucleotides agree with TRBD1. The CDR3 runs 17 residues. Trimming removed 3 bases from V and 0 bases from J; junction bases left unmatched: 8. Per germline, CDR1 LGHDT and CDR2 YNNKEL (reference sequence). The CDR3 nucleotides read TGTGCCAGCAGCCATAGCGGGACAGTCTATAGCAATCAGCCCCAGCATTTT. Its translation is CASSHSGTVYSNQPQHF.

The J gene is TRBJ1-4, the V gene TRBV20-1; D possibly corresponds to TRBD1 (5 bases). The germline gives CDR1 DFQATT, CDR2 SNEGSKA (reference sequence). Trimming left V 4 bases short and J 15 bases short, with 15 bases between. The CDR3 runs 11 residues. The CDR3 sequence is CSAKGPVSVFF. CDR3 coding DNA: TGCAGTGCTAAGGGGCCCGTCTCGGTGTTTTTT.

This chain connects TRBV19 to TRBJ2-7; D not certain. CDR3 length equals 14 residues. The ends were cut back, 3 bases at V and 1 base at J, with 10 bases in the middle. CDR1 and CDR2 from the germline V gene are LNHDA and SQIVND (reference sequence). CDR3 bases: TGTGCCAGTAGTATGGGCTTGGCATCCTACGAGCAGTACTTC. Its protein product is CASSMGLASYEQYF.

The chain is built from TRBV28 and TRBJ1-2; no firm D call. CDR1 MDHEN and CDR2 SYDVKM come from the germline V gene. CDR3 length: 11 residues. Trimming removed 6 bases at V and 4 bases at J, with 6 bases between. The DNA for the CDR3 is TGTGCCAGCAGCTCCCCCTATGGCTACACCTTC. Translation gives CASSSPYGYTF.

This clone has a handful of counts. The CDR3, as DNA: TGTGCCAGCAGCATCCCCGCGAGGGAGCTGTTTTTT. Amino acid sequence: CASSIPARELFF. The V gene is TRBV9, the J gene TRBJ2-2, with D hard to call. This CDR3 contains 12 residues. Germline CDR1 reads SGDLS; CDR2 reads YYNGEE. Trimming removed 4 bases at V and 9 bases at J, with 10 bases between.

This clone was picked up a small number of times. This rearrangement joins TRBV7-6 to TRBJ2-1; TRBD2 agrees at 14 bases. V dropped 0 bases and J dropped 10; count of bases not matched to a gene: 5. Germline-derived CDR1 and CDR2 are SGHVS and FNYEAQ. The CDR3 loop spans 16 amino acids. CDR3 coding DNA: TGTGCCAGCAGCTTAGCGGGACTAGCGGGAGCGGGAGAGCAGTTCTTC. It yields the protein CASSLAGLAGAGEQFF.

The chain has TRBV3-1 (or the pseudogene TRBV3-2) and TRBJ1-4, with TRBD1 matching over 9 bases. Germline CDR1 LGHDT, CDR2 YNNKEL (reference sequence). The V and J ends lost 4 bases and 8 bases, in that order; junction bases with no gene match: 5. The CDR3 loop spans 14 amino acids. CDR3 nucleotides: TGTGCCAGCAGCCCCCGGACAGGGGACGAAAAACTGTTTTTT. Protein sequence: CASSPRTGDEKLFF.

The chain has TRBV6-5 and TRBJ1-5; 7 bases fit TRBD1. The germline V gene has CDR1 MNHEY and CDR2 SVGAGI. J lost 6 bases, V lost 8 bases, and 7 bases had no gene match. This CDR3 contains 13 residues. The DNA for the CDR3 is TGTGCCAGCGCCGGGACAGTGGGTCAGCCCCAGCATTTT. Encoded protein: CASAGTVGQPQHF.

The genes are TRBV6-5 and TRBJ1-2; no reliable D call. Trimming removed 4 bases at V and 3 bases at J, with 9 bases between. The CDR3 extends over 13 amino acids. The germline CDR1 and CDR2 sequences are MNHEY and SVGAGI. CDR3 sequence: CASSFGVDYGYTF. In DNA, the CDR3 is TGTGCCAGCAGTTTCGGAGTGGACTATGGCTACACCTTC.

V usage is TRBV2 and J usage is TRBJ2-1; the match to TRBD2 covers 7 bases. V was pared by 6 bases and J by 7 bases, with 9 bases of the junction left unmatched. CDR3 size: 14 residues. Germline CDR1 and CDR2: SNHLY and FYNNEI. The CDR3 protein is CASRSREGPNEQFF. DNA for the CDR3: TGTGCCAGCAGGTCGAGGGAGGGCCCTAATGAGCAGTTCTTC.

The V and J genes are TRBV19 and TRBJ1-6, with 7 bases fitting TRBD1. V lost 8 bases, J lost 7 bases, and 17 bases stayed unmatched. The CDR3 contains 17 residues. Germline V gene data show CDR1 as LNHDA and CDR2 as SQIVND (reference sequence). CDR3 sequence reads: CASQHVGGQRVNSPLHF. CDR3 DNA sequence: TGTGCCAGTCAACACGTGGGGGGACAGAGAGTAAATTCACCCCTCCACTTT.

The chain joins TRBV7-9 to TRBJ2-3; perhaps TRBD2 as D (5 bases). The CDR3 covers 17 residues. V shed 0 bases and J shed 1 base, with 14 bases lying between them. Germline-derived CDR1 and CDR2 are SEHNR and FQNEAQ (reference sequence). CDR3 sequence (DNA): TGTGCCAGCAGCTTAGCGGGAGACTGGTATGGCACAGATACGCAGTATTTT. It encodes CASSLAGDWYGTDTQYF.

This clone has a handful of counts. The J gene is TRBJ1-2, the V gene TRBV4-1, with 7 bases identical to TRBD1. Germline CDR1 and CDR2: MGHRA and YSYEKL. J was trimmed by 8 bases and V by 4 bases; bases with no gene match: 16. The CDR3 runs to 16 residues. CDR3 residues: CASSLSGTVGSYGYTF. The DNA of the CDR3 is TGCGCCAGCAGCCTCTCTGGGACAGTGGGGAGCTACGGCTACACCTTC.

V usage is TRBV7-9 and J usage is TRBJ2-3; 11 bases line up with TRBD2. The CDR3 has 15 amino acids. Germline CDR1 is SEHNR and CDR2 is FQNEAQ (reference sequence). Unmatched junction bases numbered 2, after V lost 2 bases and J lost 4 bases. The CDR3 spells CASSLIAGGADTQYF. The CDR3 DNA reads as TGTGCCAGCAGCTTAATAGCGGGAGGGGCAGATACGCAGTATTTT.

The V and J genes are TRBV2 and TRBJ2-3, with D perhaps matching TRBD2 (5 bases). Trimming pared 8 bases from V and 9 bases from J, leaving 21 bases between. Looked up from germline, CDR1 is SNHLY and CDR2 is FYNNEI. The CDR3 covers 14 residues. This CDR3 is CASQPGLSIETQYF. The DNA for the CDR3 is TGTGCCAGCCAGCCAGGACTGTCAATTGAAACGCAGTATTTT.

In DNA form, the CDR3 reads TGCGCCAGCAGCCACCCCGGGGGAGGGGGTAATGAAAAACTGTTTTTT. Translated: CASSHPGGGGNEKLFF. V usage is TRBV4-1 and J usage is TRBJ1-4; D possibly corresponds to TRBD1 (6 bases). Germline V gene data show CDR1 as MGHRA and CDR2 as YSYEKL. V was cut by 3 bases and J by 4 bases, with 15 bases left in between. This CDR3 is built from 16 residues.

The V gene is TRBV18, the J gene TRBJ2-6; 7 bases agree with TRBD1. With V trimmed by 1 base and J by 4 bases, 10 bases remained unmatched. CDR3 size: 18 residues. Germline values: CDR1 KGHSH, CDR2 LQKENI. CDR3 sequence (DNA): TGTGCCAGCTCACCACTTGCAGGGGGATCGTCCGGGGCCAACGTCCTGACTTTC. It translates to CASSPLAGGSSGANVLTF.

This chain connects TRBV5-1 to TRBJ1-4, with 8 nucleotides matching TRBD1. CDR3 length: 15 amino acids. Germline lookup yields CDR1 SGHRS and CDR2 YFSETQ. The junction had 7 bases not matched to a gene; V was cut back by 3 bases and J by 6 bases. CDR3 amino acids: CASSSRQGLDEKLFF. The CDR3 bases are TGCGCCAGCAGCTCCAGACAGGGGTTGGATGAAAAACTGTTTTTT.

The chain uses TRBV23-1 and TRBJ1-1; D is possibly TRBD1 (6 bases). TRBV23-1 is filed as an ORF, its function uncertain. The CDR3 totals 16 residues. Trimming removed 1 base at V and 4 bases at J, with 16 bases between. The CDR3 sequence is CASSQFTGSLGTEAFF. The CDR3 DNA reads TGCGCCAGCAGTCAATTCACAGGGTCTTTGGGCACTGAAGCTTTCTTT.

The rearrangement uses TRBV12-2 and TRBJ2-2; no check of the table's D call, TRBD2, against the DNA was made. TRBV12-2 constitutes a pseudogene. The CDR3 has 15 amino acids. The CDR3 region is CASRGRASLTGELFF. DNA for the CDR3: TGTGCAAGTCGCGGGAGGGCCAGTTTGACCGGGGAGCTGTTTTTT.

This clone was observed a single time. This chain uses TRBV5-1 with TRBJ1-5, with D possibly TRBD1 on 6 matching bases. The CDR3 spans 13 residues. Germline V lookup: CDR1 SGHRS, CDR2 YFSETQ. The V and J ends lost 4 bases and 4 bases respectively, with 9 bases between them. The CDR3 protein is CASSPTGNQPQHF. DNA for the CDR3: TGCGCCAGCAGCCCAACAGGGAATCAGCCCCAGCATTTT.

The genes are TRBV3-1 (or the pseudogene TRBV3-2) and TRBJ1-1; no firm D call. CDR1 and CDR2 (germline): LGHDT, YNNKEL (reference sequence). Trimming removed 3 bases at V and 4 bases at J, with 9 bases between. The CDR3 has 13 amino acids. For the CDR3, the DNA is TGTGCCAGCAGCCAGGGAGGGATCACTGAAGCTTTCTTT. Amino acids: CASSQGGITEAFF.

The chain is built from TRBV14 and TRBJ2-1; tentative D call: TRBD2 (6 bases). Germline V lookup: CDR1 SGHDN, CDR2 FVKESK. V was cut by 8 bases and J by 7 bases, with 21 bases left in between. The CDR3 extends over 15 amino acids. Here the CDR3 reads CASGLRGLAVNEQFF. The CDR3 region has the DNA TGTGCCAGCGGCCTGCGGGGCTTAGCTGTGAATGAGCAGTTCTTC.

This sequence joins TRBV5-1 and TRBJ2-3; D perhaps matches TRBD2 (6 bases). Per germline, CDR1 SGHRS and CDR2 YFSETQ. The CDR3 runs to 15 residues. The V and J ends lost 7 bases and 7 bases respectively, with 22 bases between them. The CDR3 bases are TGCGCCAGCGACCCCTCAGGGACTCGATCTAATACGCAGTATTTT. Encoded protein: CASDPSGTRSNTQYF.

The V and J genes are TRBV5-1 and TRBJ1-4; tentative D call: TRBD1 (5 bases). The germline V and J ends were trimmed by 0 bases and 0 bases, with 9 bases remaining between them. This CDR3 is built from 16 residues. Germline-derived CDR1 and CDR2 are SGHRS and YFSETQ. The CDR3 nucleotides are TGCGCCAGCAGCTTGGGACAGCCGGCAACTAATGAAAAACTGTTTTTT. Its translation: CASSLGQPATNEKLFF.

A single count supports this clone. The J gene is TRBJ2-1, the V gene TRBV14, with 7 bases fitting TRBD2. Per the germline V gene, CDR1 is SGHDN and CDR2 is FVKESK. The CDR3 spans 17 residues. Trimming at V came to 0 bases and at J to 9 bases, leaving 14 bases not matched to a gene. The CDR3 region has the DNA TGTGCCAGCAGCCAAGATGATTGGCGGGAGTGGGTCGGTGAGCAGTTCTTC. This sequence encodes CASSQDDWREWVGEQFF.

The table lists this clone with a count of one. V is TRBV9 and J is TRBJ2-3; D may be TRBD1 (5 bases). This CDR3 contains 15 residues. With 6 bases removed from V and 2 bases from J, the gap between germline ends came to 16 bases. In germline, CDR1 is SGDLS, CDR2 YYNGEE. CDR3 amino acids: CASTSGQGYTDTQYF. The CDR3 DNA reads TGTGCCAGCACCTCAGGTCAGGGATACACAGATACGCAGTATTTT.